This TCR beta chain came from a study of PD-1 blockade in classical Hodgkin lymphoma (dated by TCRdb to about 2020). In the study overall: Nivolumab dosing was 3 mg/kg intravenously every 2 weeks, continuing until either disease progression or unacceptable toxicity. To define a peripheral blood immune signature of response to PD-1 blockade in classical Hodgkin lymphoma, the study combined TCR beta sequencing with CyTOF. Findings and caveats that apply to the study as a whole: The study was limited to a single clinical trial cohort, and causes of repertoire differences, possibly disease activity or prior therapy, remained undefined. Among trial patients, those achieving complete response had baseline diversity similar to that of newly diagnosed patients, while diversity was significantly lower in partial responders and progressors. Baseline TCR diversity was reported to be lower in newly diagnosed patients than in healthy donors, and even lower in relapsed/refractory patients. CD4+ but not CD8+ TCR diversity rose significantly by C4D1 (p=0.0027 vs p=0.16), most apparent in complete responders (p=0.02). Patients starting nivolumab less than 1 year after ASCT had lower diversity and were excluded from later analyses to avoid confounding by immune reconstitution.

The label giving this sample's time point can be read as: cycle 4 day 1 (C4D1), after six to seven weeks of nivolumab. Every trial patient had relapsed following autologous stem cell transplantation, and prior brentuximab vedotin exposure was what differed among cohorts A, B and C. The trial cohort was composed of about 54 patients with relapsed/refractory classical Hodgkin lymphoma, for whom complete response, partial response or progressive disease was recorded as best overall response. In the multi-cohort phase II CheckMate 205 trial, trial patients received single-agent nivolumab. Best overall response was determined by an independent review committee according to the 2007 International Working Group response criteria. Trial PBMCs were obtained immediately prior to nivolumab initiation (C1D1) and on therapy at cycle 2 day 1 and cycle 4 day 1. Peripheral blood was collected in 8 mL Vacutainer Cell Preparation Tubes, from which PBMCs were isolated by centrifugation and then cryopreserved.

Regarding this clone: It lacks a known antigen. One junction end disagrees with the germline gene, perhaps due to a read error.

The Qiagen DNeasy kit was used to extract genomic DNA from unsorted PBMCs and from the negatively selected CD4+ and CD8+ fractions. Amplification of TCR beta CDR3 regions was done by immunoSEQ multiplex PCR with primers that anneal to V and J segments. A synthetic immune receptor repertoire was used to minimize amplification bias, and any remaining bias was removed computationally after sequencing. In the authors' own workflow: Custom Python scripts were used to quantify repertoire diversity as the Shannon entropy index. The unsorted, CD4+ and CD8+ repertoires were each analyzed separately, with the exception of combined analyses, where CD4+ and CD8+ sequences were merged in silico. Clonal expansion was defined as a frequency increase of at least 2-fold after treatment compared with C1D1, and clones undetected at baseline were assigned a pseudocount of 0.5. Clones with 0 or 1 copy at C1D1 were classified as singleton clones, and clones with 2 or more copies were classified as non-singleton clones. By matching protein sequences in sorted samples from the same patient, clones expanded in unsorted samples were annotated as CD4+, CD8+ or unknown. Wilcoxon tests on paired samples were used to test changes in diversity from C1D1 to C4D1. Not all clones reach the TCRdb copy of this immuneACCESS table, which keeps in-frame sequences only. Checked studies attribute under half of the gap to unresolved V genes and leave the rest unexplained. The D gene and trimming were derived from the DNA, and the V and J assignments and clone size from that table. Here the sample has under 40,000 clones; around 80% occur a single time. The ten largest clones add up to about 9.4% of the sample.

The germline V gene (reference sequence) gives CDR1 as SSHAT and CDR2 as FNYEAQ. The CDR3 contains 15 residues, cysteine and phenylalanine counted. The read is trimmed to its CDR3 DNA, 45 bases read in frame from base 1. Recombination connected TRBV7-7 to TRBJ2-5; TRBD2 lines up with 11 middle nucleotides. The receptor comes from a human donor with classical Hodgkin lymphoma. The specimen comprised peripheral blood mononuclear cells (PBMCs), sampled before the fourth cycle of nivolumab. This receptor has the CDR3 CASSFLTSGEETQYF. The DNA reads TGTGCTAGCAGCTTTTTGACTAGCGGGGAAGAGACCCAGTACTTC. With all but the CDR3 taken from the reference TRBV7-7 and TRBJ2-5 genes, the full variable domain is: GAGVSQSPRYKVTKRGQDVTLRCDPISSHATLYWYQQALGQGPEFLTYFNYEAQPDKSGLPSDRFSAERPEGSISTLTIQRTEQRDSAMYRCASSFLTSGEETQYFGPGTRLLVL.